One T cell receptor (beta chain) is described in this entry. Its recognized antigen is unknown. Per-base quality was not reported, and no clone a single base away is much larger than it. The sample belongs to a study of response to subunit inactivated influenza vaccine (dated by TCRdb to 2016 to 2019). About the investigation overall: The study used deep quantitative T cell receptor repertoire profiling to track responses to a trivalent subunit inactivated influenza vaccine.

The CDR3 sequence holds 16 residues, the cysteine and phenylalanine included. Of all the DNA, just the CDR3 is kept, 48 bases in frame from base 1. Trimming takes 4 bases from V and 0 bases from J, and the germline ends sit 13 bases apart. The CDR1 and CDR2 encoded by the germline V gene (reference sequence) are GTSNPN and SVGIG. The library relied on RT-PCR. Sequencing relied on an Illumina HiSeq 2500. Through fastp at Q25 and MiXCR, TCRdb rebuilt clones from the public reads, retaining in-frame beta chains. Each record represents a unique CDR3 protein, reported with the most common genes and DNA among its rows. Recorded for this sample are around 480,000 distinct CDR3 sequences; roughly 9.8% of them occurred a single time. The top ten constitute approximately 12% of the sample. Interpreted using the paper, the time point label stands for: around 42 days after influenza vaccine administration. General findings and caveats noted by the study authors: The authors proposed that each seasonal influenza vaccination may bring in only a limited number of new T cells.

This clonotype was sampled from a man aged 50 to 59 who received an inactivated influenza vaccine. Donor details come from another sample of the same person, matched by shared clones. The source was PBMCs from blood, collected 35 to 45 days after vaccination. Recombination linked TRBV30 to TRBJ2-6; no D gene can be assigned with confidence. The CDR3: CAWTLDLVSGANVLTF. The sequenced DNA: TGTGCCTGGACGCTGGACCTCGTCTCTGGGGCCAACGTCCTGACTTTC.